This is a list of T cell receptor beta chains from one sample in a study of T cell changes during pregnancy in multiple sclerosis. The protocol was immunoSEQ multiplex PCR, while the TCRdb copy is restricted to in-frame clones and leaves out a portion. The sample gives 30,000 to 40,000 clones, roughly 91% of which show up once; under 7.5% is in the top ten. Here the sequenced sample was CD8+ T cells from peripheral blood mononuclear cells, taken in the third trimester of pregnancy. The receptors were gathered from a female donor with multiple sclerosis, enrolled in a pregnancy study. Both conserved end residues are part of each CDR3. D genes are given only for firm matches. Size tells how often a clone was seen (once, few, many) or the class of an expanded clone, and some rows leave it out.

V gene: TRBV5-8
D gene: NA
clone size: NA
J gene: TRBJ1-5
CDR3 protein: CASSRVGGHLSNQPQHF
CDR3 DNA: TGTGCCAGCAGCCGAGTTGGGGGACACCTTAGCAATCAGCCCCAGCATTTT

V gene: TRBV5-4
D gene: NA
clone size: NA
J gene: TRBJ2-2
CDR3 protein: CASSPRGANTGELFF
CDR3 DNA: TGTGCCAGCAGCCCTCGGGGGGCTAACACCGGGGAGCTGTTTTTT

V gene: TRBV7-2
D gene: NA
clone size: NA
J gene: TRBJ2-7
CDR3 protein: CASSLGTPGGWVYEQYF
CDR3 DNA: TGTGCCAGCAGCTTAGGCACCCCGGGGGGCTGGGTCTACGAGCAGTACTTC

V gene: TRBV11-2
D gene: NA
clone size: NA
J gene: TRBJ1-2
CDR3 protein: CASSLDRQDTYGYTF
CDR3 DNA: TGTGCCAGCAGCTTAGATAGGCAGGATACCTATGGCTACACCTTC

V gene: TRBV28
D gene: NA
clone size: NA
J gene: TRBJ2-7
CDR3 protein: CASSFEVWGHEQYF
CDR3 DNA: TGTGCCAGCAGTTTCGAGGTTTGGGGCCACGAGCAGTACTTC

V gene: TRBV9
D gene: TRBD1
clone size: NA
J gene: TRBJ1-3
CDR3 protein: CASTMTGVPGNTIYF
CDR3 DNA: TGTGCCAGCACCATGACAGGGGTTCCTGGAAACACCATATATTTT

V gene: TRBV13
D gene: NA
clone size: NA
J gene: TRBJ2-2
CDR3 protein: CASSGPSDYYTGELFF
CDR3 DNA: TGTGCCAGCAGCGGTCCCTCGGACTATTACACCGGGGAGCTGTTTTTT

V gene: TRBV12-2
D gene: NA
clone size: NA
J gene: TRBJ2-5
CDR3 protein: CASRLERVSSQETQYF
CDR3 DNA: TGTGCAAGTCGCTTAGAGAGGGTGAGCAGCCAAGAGACCCAGTACTTC

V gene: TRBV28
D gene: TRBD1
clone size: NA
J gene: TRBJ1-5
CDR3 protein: CASSAPRTGLYSNQPQHF
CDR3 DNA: TGTGCCAGCAGTGCCCCCCGGACAGGGTTGTATAGCAATCAGCCCCAGCATTTT

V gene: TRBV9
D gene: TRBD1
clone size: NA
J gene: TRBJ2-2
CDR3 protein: CASSTSTGGDTGELFF
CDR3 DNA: TGTGCCAGCAGCACCTCGACAGGGGGCGACACCGGGGAGCTGTTTTTT

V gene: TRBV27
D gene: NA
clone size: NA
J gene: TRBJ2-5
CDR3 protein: CASSFLNSQETQYF
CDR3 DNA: TGTGCCAGCAGTTTTCTGAACAGCCAAGAGACCCAGTACTTC

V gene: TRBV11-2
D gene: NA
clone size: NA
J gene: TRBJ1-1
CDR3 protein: CASSFDRDTEAFF
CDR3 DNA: TGTGCCAGCAGCTTCGACCGGGACACTGAAGCTTTCTTT

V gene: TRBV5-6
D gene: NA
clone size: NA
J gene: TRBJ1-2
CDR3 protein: CASSPPGGNYGYTF
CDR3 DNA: TGTGCCAGCAGCCCGCCGGGAGGGAACTATGGCTACACCTTC

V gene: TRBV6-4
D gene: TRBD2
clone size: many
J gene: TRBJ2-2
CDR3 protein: CASSDSGDTGELFF
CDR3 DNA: TGTGCCAGCAGTGACAGCGGGGACACCGGGGAGCTGTTTTTT

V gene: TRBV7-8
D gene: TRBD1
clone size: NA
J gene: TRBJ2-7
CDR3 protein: CASSPGQGFNEQYF
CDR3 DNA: TGTGCCAGCAGCCCGGGACAGGGGTTTAACGAGCAGTACTTC

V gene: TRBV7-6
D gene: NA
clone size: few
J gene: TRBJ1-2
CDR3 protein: CASSLGTEDQGYTF
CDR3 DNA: TGTGCCAGCAGCTTAGGTACAGAAGATCAGGGCTACACCTTC

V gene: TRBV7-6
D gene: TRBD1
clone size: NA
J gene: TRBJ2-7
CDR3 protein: CASSLATGGRYEQYF
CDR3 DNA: TGTGCCAGCAGCTTAGCCACAGGGGGCAGGTACGAGCAGTACTTC

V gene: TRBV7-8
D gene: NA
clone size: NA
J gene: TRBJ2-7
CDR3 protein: CASSPVSWEQYF
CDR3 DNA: TGTGCCAGCAGCCCTGTTAGCTGGGAGCAGTACTTC

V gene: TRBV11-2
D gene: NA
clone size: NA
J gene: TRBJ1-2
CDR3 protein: CASSLAVGGYGYTF
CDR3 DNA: TGTGCCAGCAGCTTAGCAGTAGGAGGCTATGGCTACACCTTC

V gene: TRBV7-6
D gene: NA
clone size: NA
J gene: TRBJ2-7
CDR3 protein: CASSLEERTVSYEQYF
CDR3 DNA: TGTGCCAGCAGCTTAGAAGAAAGGACAGTTTCCTACGAGCAGTACTTC

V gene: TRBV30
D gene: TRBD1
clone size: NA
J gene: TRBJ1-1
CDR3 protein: CAWSEARGEYTEAFF
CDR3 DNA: TGTGCCTGGAGTGAGGCCAGGGGGGAGTATACTGAAGCTTTCTTT

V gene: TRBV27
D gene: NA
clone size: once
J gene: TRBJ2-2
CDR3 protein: CASSLTANTGELFF
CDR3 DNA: TGTGCCAGCAGTTTAACGGCGAACACCGGGGAGCTGTTTTTT

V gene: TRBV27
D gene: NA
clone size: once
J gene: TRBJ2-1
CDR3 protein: CASQTAMEQFF
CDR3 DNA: TGTGCCAGCCAGACAGCGATGGAGCAGTTCTTC

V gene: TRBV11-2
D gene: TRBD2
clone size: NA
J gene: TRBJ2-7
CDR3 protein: CASSLPTSGGPPIYEQYF
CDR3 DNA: TGTGCCAGCAGCTTACCCACTAGCGGGGGGCCTCCAATCTACGAGCAGTACTTC

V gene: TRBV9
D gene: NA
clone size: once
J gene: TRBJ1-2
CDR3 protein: CASSAGTLNYGYTF
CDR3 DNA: TGTGCCAGCAGCGCCGGGACACTAAATTATGGCTACACCTTC

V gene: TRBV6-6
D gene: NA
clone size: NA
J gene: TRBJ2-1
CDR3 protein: CASSYGLHVPYNEQFF
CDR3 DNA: TGTGCCAGCAGTTACGGACTCCACGTCCCTTACAATGAGCAGTTCTTC

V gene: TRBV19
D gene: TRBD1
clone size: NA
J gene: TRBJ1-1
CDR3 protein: CASTPGQGYRGAFF
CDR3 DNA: TGTGCCTCAACGCCGGGACAGGGCTACCGTGGAGCTTTCTTT

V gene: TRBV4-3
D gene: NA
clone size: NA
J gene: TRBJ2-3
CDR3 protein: CASSPDRFTDTQYF
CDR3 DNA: TGCGCCAGCAGCCCCGACAGGTTCACAGATACGCAGTATTTT

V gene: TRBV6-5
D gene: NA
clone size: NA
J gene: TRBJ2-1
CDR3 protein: CASSYRGGPYNEQFF
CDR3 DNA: TGTGCCAGCAGTTACAGGGGTGGGCCTTACAATGAGCAGTTCTTC

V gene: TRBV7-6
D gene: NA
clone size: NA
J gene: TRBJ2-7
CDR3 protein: CASSLVRGAEQYF
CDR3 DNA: TGTGCCAGCAGCTTAGTCCGGGGGGCCGAGCAGTACTTC

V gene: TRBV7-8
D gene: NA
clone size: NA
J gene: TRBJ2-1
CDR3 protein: CASSQTDNEQFF
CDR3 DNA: TGTGCCAGCAGCCAGACAGACAATGAGCAGTTCTTC

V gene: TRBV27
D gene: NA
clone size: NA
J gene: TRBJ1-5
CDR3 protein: CASSYGSAGQPQHF
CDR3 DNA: TGTGCCAGCAGTTATGGGTCAGCGGGACAGCCCCAGCATTTT

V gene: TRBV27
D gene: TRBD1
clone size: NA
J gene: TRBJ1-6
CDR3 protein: CASSIRTGVKSLHF
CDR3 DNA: TGTGCCAGCAGTATCCGGACAGGGGTGAAGTCCCTCCACTTT

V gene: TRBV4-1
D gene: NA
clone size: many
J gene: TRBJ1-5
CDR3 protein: CASSYRERGNQPQHF
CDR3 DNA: TGCGCCAGCAGCTACAGGGAACGGGGCAATCAGCCCCAGCATTTT

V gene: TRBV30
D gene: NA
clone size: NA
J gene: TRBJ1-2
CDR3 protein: CACPGVGYTF
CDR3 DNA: TGTGCCTGCCCAGGGGTGGGCTACACCTTC

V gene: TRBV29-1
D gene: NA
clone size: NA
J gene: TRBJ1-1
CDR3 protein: CSVVSTEAFF
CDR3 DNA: TGCAGCGTTGTGAGCACTGAAGCTTTCTTT

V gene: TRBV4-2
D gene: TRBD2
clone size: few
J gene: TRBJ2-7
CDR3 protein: CASSQDALRGTNSYEQYF
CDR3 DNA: TGTGCCAGCAGCCAAGATGCCCTGAGAGGGACTAACTCCTACGAGCAGTACTTC

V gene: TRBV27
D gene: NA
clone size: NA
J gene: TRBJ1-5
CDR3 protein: CASSLRQGNQPQHF
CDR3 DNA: TGTGCCAGCAGCCTACGACAGGGCAATCAGCCCCAGCATTTT

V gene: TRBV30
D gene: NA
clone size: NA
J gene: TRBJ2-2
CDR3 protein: CAWRGGPETGELFF
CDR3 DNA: TGTGCCTGGAGGGGGGGGCCTGAAACCGGGGAGCTGTTTTTT

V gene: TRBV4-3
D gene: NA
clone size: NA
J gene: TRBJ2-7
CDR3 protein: CASSQVSSPPDEQYF
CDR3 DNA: TGCGCCAGCAGCCAAGTCTCTAGCCCGCCCGACGAGCAGTACTTC

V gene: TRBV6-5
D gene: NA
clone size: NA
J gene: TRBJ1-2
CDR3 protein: CASGIEGNYGYTF
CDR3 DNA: TGTGCCAGCGGAATCGAGGGCAACTATGGCTACACCTTC

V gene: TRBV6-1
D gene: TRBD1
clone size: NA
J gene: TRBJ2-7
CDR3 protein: CASSDRGRRDEQYF
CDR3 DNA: TGTGCCAGCAGCGACAGGGGTAGACGTGACGAGCAGTACTTC

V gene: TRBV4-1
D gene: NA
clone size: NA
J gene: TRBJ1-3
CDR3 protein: CASSQVLQGRGSGNTIYF
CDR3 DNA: TGCGCCAGCAGCCAAGTATTACAGGGTCGGGGTTCTGGAAACACCATATATTTT

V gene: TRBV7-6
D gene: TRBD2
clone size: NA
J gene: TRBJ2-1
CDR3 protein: CASSLVPSQRGGGYNEQFF
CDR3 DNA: TGTGCCAGCAGCTTAGTCCCCTCCCAGCGGGGGGGCGGCTACAATGAGCAGTTCTTC

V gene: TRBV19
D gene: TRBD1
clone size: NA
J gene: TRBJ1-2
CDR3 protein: CATFGWDSSNYGYTF
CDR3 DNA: TGTGCCACTTTCGGATGGGACAGTTCTAACTATGGCTACACCTTC

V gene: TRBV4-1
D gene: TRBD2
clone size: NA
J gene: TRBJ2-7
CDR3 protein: CASSQASSGLLSYEQYF
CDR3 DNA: TGCGCCAGCAGCCAAGCTTCTAGCGGCCTCCTCTCCTACGAGCAGTACTTC

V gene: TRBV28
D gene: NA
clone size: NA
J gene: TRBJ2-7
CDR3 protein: CASRIKTGDKDYEQYF
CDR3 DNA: TGTGCCAGCAGGATAAAAACAGGAGACAAAGACTACGAGCAGTACTTC

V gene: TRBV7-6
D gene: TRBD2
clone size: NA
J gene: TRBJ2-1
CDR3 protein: CASSLLTSGGALDEQFF
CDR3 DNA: TGTGCCAGCAGCTTACTTACTAGCGGGGGGGCCCTAGATGAGCAGTTCTTC

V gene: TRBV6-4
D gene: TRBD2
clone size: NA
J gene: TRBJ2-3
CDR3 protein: CASRETSGSTDTQYF
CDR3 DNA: TGTGCCAGCAGGGAGACTAGCGGGAGCACAGATACGCAGTATTTT

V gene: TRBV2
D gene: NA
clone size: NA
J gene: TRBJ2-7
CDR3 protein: CASKAANYEQYF
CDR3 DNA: TGTGCCAGCAAGGCGGCCAACTACGAGCAGTACTTC

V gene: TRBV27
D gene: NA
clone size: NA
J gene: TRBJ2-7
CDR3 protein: CASSSTSTSYEQYF
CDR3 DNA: TGTGCCAGCAGTTCGACCTCTACTAGCTACGAGCAGTACTTC

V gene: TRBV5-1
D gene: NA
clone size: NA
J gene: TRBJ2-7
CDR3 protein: CASSLAQGASYEQYF
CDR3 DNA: TGCGCCAGCAGCTTGGCACAGGGAGCTTCCTACGAGCAGTACTTC

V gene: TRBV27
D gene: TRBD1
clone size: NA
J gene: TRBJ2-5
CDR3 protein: CASSHRGYEETQYF
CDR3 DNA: TGTGCCAGCAGTCACAGGGGGTACGAAGAGACCCAGTACTTC

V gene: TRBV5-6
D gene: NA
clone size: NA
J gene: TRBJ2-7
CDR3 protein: CASTSSTGPYEQYF
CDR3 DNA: TGTGCCAGCACCTCTTCGACAGGACCCTACGAGCAGTACTTC

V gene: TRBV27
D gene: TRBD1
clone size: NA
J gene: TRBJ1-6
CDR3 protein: CASSPGGQGWNSPLHF
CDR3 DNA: TGTGCCAGCAGCCCAGGGGGACAGGGGTGGAATTCACCCCTCCACTTT

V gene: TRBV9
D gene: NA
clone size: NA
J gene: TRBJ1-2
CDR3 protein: CASSVGGGDYGYTF
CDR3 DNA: TGTGCCAGCAGCGTCGGTGGGGGGGACTATGGCTACACCTTC

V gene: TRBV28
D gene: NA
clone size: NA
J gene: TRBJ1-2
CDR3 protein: CASSFFLRDGGYTF
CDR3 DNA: TGTGCCAGCAGTTTTTTCCTCCGCGACGGGGGCTACACCTTC

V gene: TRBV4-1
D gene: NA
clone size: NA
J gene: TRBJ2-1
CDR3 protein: CASSQDVAQGLGEQFF
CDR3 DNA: TGCGCCAGCAGCCAAGATGTGGCCCAGGGGTTGGGAGAGCAGTTCTTC

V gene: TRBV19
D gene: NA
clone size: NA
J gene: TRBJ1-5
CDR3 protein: CASSIDLEGNQPQHF
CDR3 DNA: TGTGCCAGTAGTATAGACTTGGAGGGCAATCAGCCCCAGCATTTT